A single sample gave rise to the 13 T cell receptor beta chains below, sequenced in a study of cytomegalovirus exposure and HLA in healthy donors. The table came from immunoSEQ multiplex PCR; TCRdb's copy has only in-frame clones and leaves some out. The sample includes 100,000 to 150,000 clones, around 95% of them seen just once. The source material was PBMCs. These receptors came from a man aged 18 to 30 in good health and CMV-seronegative.

The CDR3 sequence: CASSSWTGDTGELFF. In DNA form, the CDR3 reads TGTGCCAGCAGCTCTTGGACAGGGGACACCGGGGAGCTGTTTTTT. The rearrangement links TRBV13 to TRBJ2-2, with TRBD1 matching over 9 bases. Germline-derived CDR1 and CDR2 are PRHDT and FYEKMQ (reference sequence). This CDR3 has 15 residues. The trim removed 4 bases at V and 3 bases at J, leaving 3 bases unmatched.

CDR3 DNA: TGTGCCAGCATCCTGAAAAGGGCCGGAGAGATAAACCCGACAAAACAGGCCCAGCATTTT. Protein: CASILKRAGEINPTKQAQHF. The chain is built from TRBV27 and TRBJ1-5; tentative D call: TRBD1 (5 bases). Deletions cut 7 bases from V and 11 bases from J, with 39 bases between. Germline V lookup: CDR1 MNHEY, CDR2 SMNVEV (reference sequence). The CDR3 runs 20 residues.

The chain links TRBV7-8 to TRBJ2-2, with 8 positions matching TRBD2. The V gene's germline CDR1 is SGHVS and CDR2 FQNEAQ. CDR3 length: 14 amino acids. V shed 2 bases and J 7 bases; nucleotides not matched to a gene: 3. The CDR3 DNA is TGTGCCAGCAGCTTAATAGCGGGGCGCGGGGAGCTGTTTTTT. Translating it yields CASSLIAGRGELFF.

The gene calls are TRBV10-3 and TRBJ2-7; D possibly corresponds to TRBD1 (6 bases). V was pared by 4 bases and J by 2 bases, with 12 bases between. The germline V gene encodes CDR1 ENHRY and CDR2 SYGVKD. CDR3 size: 14 residues. The CDR3 spells CAISVGTGPYEQYF. CDR3 coding DNA: TGTGCCATCAGTGTCGGTACAGGGCCCTACGAGCAGTACTTC.

V is TRBV7-2 and J is TRBJ2-1; 14 positions agree with TRBD2. V lost 0 bases to trimming and J lost 8 bases; unmatched junction nucleotides: 3. The germline CDR1 and CDR2 sequences are SGHTA and FQGNSA. There are 16 residues in the CDR3. CDR3 DNA: TGTGCCAGCAGCTTAGCGGGACTAGCGGGAGTGCATGAGCAGTTCTTC. Translation: CASSLAGLAGVHEQFF. Using reference TRBV7-2 and TRBJ2-1 for the parts outside the CDR3, the full variable domain is GAGVSQSPSNKVTEKGKDVELRCDPISGHTALYWYRQSLGQGLEFLIYFQGNSAPDKSGLPSDRFSAERTGGSVSTLTIQRTQQEDSAVYLCASSLAGLAGVHEQFFGPGTRLTVL.

The chain is built from TRBV7-9 and TRBJ1-1; D unclear. CDR3 length equals 12 residues. Germline V gives CDR1 SEHNR, CDR2 FQNEAQ (reference sequence). Between the trimmed V and J ends, which lost 2 bases and 5 bases, there was a span of 6 bases. Here the CDR3 reads CASSLLRTEAFF. The CDR3 DNA is TGTGCCAGCAGCTTATTGCGGACTGAAGCTTTCTTT.

The CDR3 region is CAWSEGSFSNQPQHF. The CDR3 DNA reads TGTGCCTGGAGTGAAGGGAGCTTTAGCAATCAGCCCCAGCATTTT. The rearrangement uses TRBV30 and TRBJ1-5; D gene unclear. The germline V gene encodes CDR1 GTSNPN and CDR2 SVGIG (reference sequence). CDR3 length: 15 residues. Trimming removed 1 base at V and 0 bases at J, with 10 bases between.

This chain links TRBV7-9 with TRBJ2-5, with 7 bases fitting TRBD2. Germline assignment: CDR1 SEHNR and CDR2 FQNEAQ (reference sequence). With V trimmed by 2 bases and J by 5 bases, 5 bases remained unmatched. This CDR3 region has 14 residues. CDR3 DNA: TGTGCCAGCAGCTTAACGACAGCGGGGGAGACCCAGTACTTC. Translated: CASSLTTAGETQYF.

The V gene is TRBV4-1, the J gene TRBJ1-2; maybe TRBD1 (5 bases). CDR3 length: 16 amino acids. The V and J ends lost 3 bases and 2 bases respectively, with 16 bases between them. From germline, CDR1 is MGHRA and CDR2 YSYEKL. The CDR3 is CASSQPWTNDNYGYTF. The CDR3 coding sequence is TGCGCCAGCAGCCAGCCCTGGACAAACGACAACTATGGCTACACCTTC.

V usage is TRBV30 and J usage is TRBJ1-2, with 7 bases aligning to TRBD1. Germline V CDR1 and CDR2: GTSNPN, SVGIG (reference sequence). The length of the CDR3 is 13 residues. Written as DNA, the CDR3 is TGTGCTTACAGGGACAGCCTTGTCGGTGGCTACACCTTC. It is translated as CAYRDSLVGGYTF.

This clone was recorded only once. The rearrangement links TRBV9 to TRBJ1-1, with a weak D call TRBD1 (5 bases). V was trimmed by 4 bases and J by 12 bases, leaving 19 bases between them. There are 13 residues in the CDR3. Per germline, CDR1 SGDLS and CDR2 YYNGEE. CDR3 DNA sequence: TGTGCCAGCAGCCCTGGTACGACGGGGGGGACTTTCTTT. Translation gives CASSPGTTGGTFF.

The chain recombines TRBV27 with TRBJ2-7; 7 bases match TRBD1. The CDR3 has 16 amino acids. V lost 5 bases to trimming and J lost 6 bases; unmatched junction nucleotides: 16. Germline loops: CDR1 MNHEY, CDR2 SMNVEV (reference sequence). For the CDR3, the DNA is TGTGCCAGCAGTACCTATGACAGGGAACATTTGGGCGAGCAGTACTTC. The encoded protein is CASSTYDREHLGEQYF.

This clone was observed a single time. The V and J genes are TRBV7-9 and TRBJ2-7; weak D call: TRBD1 (6 bases). The CDR3 covers 13 residues. Trimming pared 5 bases from V and 5 bases from J, leaving 13 bases between. Germline-derived CDR1 and CDR2 are SEHNR and FQNEAQ (reference sequence). CDR3 region: CASSPTGFHEQYF. The CDR3 DNA sequence: TGTGCCAGCAGCCCCACAGGGTTCCACGAGCAGTACTTC.